The clone carrying this T cell receptor (beta chain) was found a few times. Its matching antigen is unknown. Here immunoSEQ multiplex PCR was the method, and the copy in TCRdb shows in-frame clones only, minus some. Among over a thousand clones, more than 20% were seen once, and the ten largest hold less than 20%. The sample belongs to a study of T cells in localized non-small cell lung cancer. Study results and caveats: Longer overall survival associated with higher blood T cell density; shorter survival with higher adjacent-lung clonality. Uninvolved adjacent lung showed peak T cell clonality, exceeding tumor.

Samples of adjacent lung (free of atypia) were collected at least 2 cm from the tumor margin. Germline CDR1 SGDLS, CDR2 YYNGEE. V was clipped by 0 bases and J by 4 bases; unmatched bases: 3. The CDR3 has 16 residues. This chain connects TRBV9 to TRBJ2-3, with 12 bases matching TRBD2. The sequence was collected from a male donor at least 60 years old with stage III squamous cell lung carcinoma. Sequencing was performed on normal lung tissue next to the tumor, taken before any cancer treatment. The CDR3 DNA is TGTGCCAGCAGCGTAGCTAGGACTAGCGGGGCAGATACGCAGTATTTT. Protein: CASSVARTSGADTQYF.